Described below is a single TCR beta chain sequence and its context. Its antigen is not known. Since a much larger clone is just one base distant, this may be a read error. This record belongs to a study of T cell repertoires in cytomegalovirus infection. Turning to the study itself: CMV infection together with matching HLA type was indicated by public TCR beta signatures. Study-wide findings and caveats: CMV carriers having the relevant HLA were flagged by cumulative public TCR beta family frequency. Within the response measured ex vivo, HLA-C-restricted CMV-specific TCR beta clonotypes were dominant.

MiXCR, applied by TCRdb to the reads, yields one record per CDR3 protein. The sample consists of roughly 7,600 distinct CDR3 sequences, approximately 49% of them appearing once. Trimming cost V 10 bases and J 2 bases; bases outside gene matches: 6. Per the germline V gene, CDR1 is LNHDA and CDR2 is SQIVND (reference sequence). This CDR3 region has 14 residues. This chain uses TRBV19 with TRBJ2-7; TRBD2 agrees at 12 bases. The sequenced sample was PBMCs, sequenced either directly or after in vitro stimulation (not recorded which). The source is a human donor in good health (CMV status not recorded). Some clones in this sample may be carry-over from other donors' samples. This CDR3 reads CAIRRLAGAYEQYF. In DNA, the CDR3 is TGTGCCATTAGGAGACTAGCGGGAGCCTACGAGCAGTACTTC.